These T cell receptor beta chains were read from a single sample in a study of shared clonotypes between healthy human individuals. The table came from immunoSEQ multiplex PCR; TCRdb's copy has only in-frame clones and leaves some out. The top ten hold approximately 22% of the sample, which has about 700,000 clones, roughly nine tenths seen once. Sequencing was performed on naive CD8+ T cells sorted from blood. The receptors come from a man aged 25-45 years in good health. Each CDR3 is given with its conserved first and last residue.

v_gene	j_gene	CDR3aa
TRBV25-1	TRBJ2-7	CASSESVAPHEQYF
TRBV28	TRBJ1-2	CASSILTGGTDYGYTF
TRBV12-5	TRBJ2-1	CASGSGSSYNEQFF
TRBV5-4	TRBJ2-1	CASSSSSGRADEQFF
TRBV5-1	TRBJ2-2	CASNSGAGELFF
TRBV5-1	TRBJ2-7	CASSLIKGREQYF
TRBV5-4	TRBJ2-1	CASSLRAGAGDEQFF
TRBV5-4	TRBJ2-7	CASSVDREFGEQYF
TRBV15	TRBJ1-5	CATSWDRGRGQPQHF
TRBV11-2	TRBJ2-1	CASRRLAGYNEQFF
TRBV11-2	TRBJ2-7	CASSLGTAEQYF
TRBV7-9	TRBJ2-1	CASSPSLGEQFF
TRBV6-1	TRBJ2-3	CASSEYGRVMTDTQYF
TRBV28	TRBJ2-7	CARPNPNREVPYEQYF
TRBV7-9	TRBJ2-3	CASSSWTSTGSNIDTQYF
TRBV7-9	TRBJ2-1	CASSSEGQDLLPYNEQFF
TRBV6-5	TRBJ2-1	CASSYQGQETYNEQFF
TRBV11-2	TRBJ2-1	CASSALTSGSSYNEQFF
TRBV5-4	TRBJ1-1	CASSLDRTGEGTEAFF
TRBV11-2	TRBJ2-7	CASSSGLYEQYF
TRBV6-5	TRBJ2-4	CASSPGQGLNIQYF
TRBV7-2	TRBJ1-4	CASSLIRAFTTNEKLFF
TRBV9	TRBJ2-3	CASSATGGGTDTQYF
TRBV6-6	TRBJ1-2	CASTTTGVFYGYTF
TRBV4-1	TRBJ2-5	CASSGFRETQYF
TRBV1	TRBJ2-4	CTLRAEVGIQYF
TRBV28	TRBJ2-3	CASSLLGQTYTDTQYF
TRBV5-4	TRBJ2-5	CASSSRDQETQYF
TRBV6-1	TRBJ2-5	CASSDPLTGTEIKETQYF
TRBV6-5	TRBJ1-2	CASSSTGTLYGYTF
TRBV4-1	TRBJ1-1	CASSQDRVSGDEAFF
TRBV5-4	TRBJ2-7	CASSLGAGEGEQYF
TRBV7-6	TRBJ2-4	CASLDRDRWLGTKNIQYF
TRBV7-9	TRBJ2-2	CATGTANTGELFF
TRBV29-1	TRBJ2-1	CSSTPGTVSSYNEQFF
TRBV29-1	TRBJ2-7	CSVEAREGEQYF
TRBV9	TRBJ1-3	CASSVGGRNTIYF
TRBV29-1	TRBJ1-1	CSVEERDMNTEAFF
TRBV4-3	TRBJ1-2	CASSREAGASYGYTF
TRBV11-2	TRBJ1-4	CASSLTTGTGLEKLFF
TRBV15	TRBJ2-3	CATSIRERLAASTDTQYF
TRBV6-6	TRBJ1-1	CASSEGRTEAFF
TRBV27	TRBJ1-1	CASSPGRGELNTEAFF
TRBV11-2	TRBJ2-2	CASSLVRLAGVVGELFF
TRBV19	TRBJ2-1	CASSLALELLLRGEQFF
TRBV4-1	TRBJ1-1	CASSQEGDPMNTEAFF
TRBV6-6	TRBJ2-7	CASSWGTAGSYEQYF
TRBV2	TRBJ2-7	CASSSTDKYF
TRBV29-1	TRBJ2-1	CSVDSTSGLPDEQFF
TRBV5-6	TRBJ2-7	CASRSSGSSYEQYF
TRBV6-1	TRBJ1-1	CASSPRGNTEAFF
TRBV27	TRBJ1-2	CASSLWGGGDHYGYTF
TRBV5-4	TRBJ2-7	CASSPSWGTYEQYF